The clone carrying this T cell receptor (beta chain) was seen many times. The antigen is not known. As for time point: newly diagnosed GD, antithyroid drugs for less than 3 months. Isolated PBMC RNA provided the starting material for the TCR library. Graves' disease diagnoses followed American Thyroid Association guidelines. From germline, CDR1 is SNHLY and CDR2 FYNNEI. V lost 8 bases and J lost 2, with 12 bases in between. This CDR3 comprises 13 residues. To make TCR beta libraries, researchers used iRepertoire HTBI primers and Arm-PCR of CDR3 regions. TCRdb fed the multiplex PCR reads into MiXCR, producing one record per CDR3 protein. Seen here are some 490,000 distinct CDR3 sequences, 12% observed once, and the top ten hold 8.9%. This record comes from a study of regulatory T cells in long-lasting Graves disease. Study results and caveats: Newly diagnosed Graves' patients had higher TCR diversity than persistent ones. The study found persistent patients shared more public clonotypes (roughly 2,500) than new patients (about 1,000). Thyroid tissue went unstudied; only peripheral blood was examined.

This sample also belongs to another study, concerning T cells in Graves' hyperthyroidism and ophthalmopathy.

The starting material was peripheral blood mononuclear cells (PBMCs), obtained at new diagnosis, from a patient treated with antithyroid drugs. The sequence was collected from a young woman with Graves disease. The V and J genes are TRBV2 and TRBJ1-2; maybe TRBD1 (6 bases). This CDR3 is CASARQENYGYTF. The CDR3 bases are TGTGCCAGCGCCCGACAGGAGAACTATGGCTACACCTTC. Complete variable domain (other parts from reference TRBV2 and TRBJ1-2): EPEVTQTPSHQVTQMGQEVILRCVPISNHLYFYWYRQILGQKVEFLVSFYNNEISEKSEIFDDQFSVERPDGSNFTLKIRSTKLEDSAMYFCASARQENYGYTFGSGTRLTVV.